The source of this T cell receptor (beta chain) is a study of spatial heterogeneity in lung cancer. About the research overall: Raw reads showed each unique TCR and UMI combination turning up more than ten times on average. General study points: TCRs found ubiquitously expanded in tumor appeared in blood more at resection than at follow-up.

Documented time point: sample taken at primary tumor resection. Unsorted samples of tumor, nontumor lung or frozen PBMC had their whole RNA sequenced. The donors, 70 or so patients with untreated early-stage non-small cell lung cancer, provided the samples. Many counts were recorded for this clonotype. Its antigen remains unidentified. Germline CDR1 reads MNHEY; CDR2 reads SVGEGT. Trimming cost V 6 bases and J 2 bases; bases outside gene matches: 2. The CDR3 runs to 13 residues. In the library, each TCR cDNA molecule bore its own unique molecular identifier. TCRdb processed the 5' RACE reads anew with MiXCR; each CDR3 protein has one entry. The data contain tens of thousands of distinct CDR3 sequences, under 5.5% of them singletons.

The material was PBMCs, obtained at surgery. V is TRBV6-2 or TRBV6-3 and J is TRBJ2-7; 9 bases are shared with TRBD2. This TCR derives from a male donor with early-stage non-small cell lung cancer. The DNA for the CDR3 is TGTGCCAGCAGGAGCGGGGGGACCTACGAGCAGTACTTC. This encodes CASRSGGTYEQYF.